Following are 27 T cell receptor beta chains from one sample sequenced in a study of cytomegalovirus exposure and HLA in healthy donors. Primers for the PCR totalled 60 Vbeta and 13 Jbeta. TCRdb's table, derived via immunoSEQ multiplex PCR, lists solely in-frame clones and lacks some. The top ten clones hold about 0.47% of a sample with approximately 250,000 clones, around 78% of them seen once. The specimen was PBMCs. The origin of the receptors is a boy aged 5-17 years in good health and CMV-seronegative.

In this sample, this clone turned up a few times. This rearrangement joins TRBV7-8 to TRBJ2-1, with 9 bases fitting TRBD2. J was trimmed by 16 bases and V by 6 bases; bases with no gene match: 7. From germline, CDR1 is SGHVS and CDR2 FQNEAQ. There are 11 residues in the CDR3. The CDR3 spells CASREGLAFFF. For the CDR3, the DNA is TGTGCCAGCAGAGAAGGACTAGCGTTTTTCTTC.

This chain uses TRBV11-3 with TRBJ1-1, with a tentative D call TRBD1 (6 bases). The CDR3 is 13 amino acids. In germline, CDR1 is SGHNT, CDR2 YENEEA. Between the trimmed V and J ends, which lost 6 bases and 1 base, there was a span of 9 bases. CDR3 sequence reads: CASRSQGNTEAFF. CDR3 nucleotide sequence: TGTGCCAGCAGGTCACAGGGGAACACTGAAGCTTTCTTT.

This chain links TRBV30 with TRBJ1-1; D is perhaps TRBD1 (6 bases). Looked up from germline, CDR1 is GTSNPN and CDR2 is SVGIG (reference sequence). The ends were cut back, 3 bases at V and 0 bases at J, with 20 bases in the middle. The length of the CDR3 is 17 residues. As DNA, the CDR3 is TGTGCCTGGAGGAAGACAGGCCAATCCTACATGAACACTGAAGCTTTCTTT. As protein: CAWRKTGQSYMNTEAFF.

The chain couples TRBV30 to TRBJ1-1, with 10 bases lining up with TRBD1. With V trimmed by 2 bases and J by 5 bases, 2 bases remained unmatched. The CDR3 consists of 13 residues. Germline assignment: CDR1 GTSNPN and CDR2 SVGIG (reference sequence). This CDR3 reads CAWSWTGGTEAFF. CDR3 bases: TGTGCCTGGAGTTGGACAGGGGGAACTGAAGCTTTCTTT. The entire variable domain, with the rest obtained from reference TRBV30 and TRBJ1-1, is as follows: SQTIHQWPATLVQPVGSPLSLECTVEGTSNPNLYWYRQAAGRGLQLLFYSVGIGQISSEVPQNLSASRPQDRQFILSSKKLLLSDSGFYLCAWSWTGGTEAFFGQGTRLTVV.

This sequence joins TRBV23-1 and TRBJ1-5; D is undetermined. TRBV23-1 qualifies as an ORF whose function is uncertain. The CDR3 sequence is 18 residues long. Trimming removed 0 bases at V and 2 bases at J, with 17 bases between. CDR3 in DNA: TGCGCCAGCAGTCAATCGAGAGTAGGGTTGGAGGGCAATCAGCCCCAGCATTTT. Protein: CASSQSRVGLEGNQPQHF.

J is TRBJ2-7 and V is TRBV6-1; 11 bases are a match to TRBD1. V shed 3 bases and J 5 bases; nucleotides not matched to a gene: 9. The CDR3 sequence is 16 residues long. The germline V gene encodes CDR1 MNHNS and CDR2 SASEGT. The CDR3 DNA reads as TGTGCCAGCAGTGATCGGACAGGGGGCATAAGTAACGAGCAGTACTTC. It translates to CASSDRTGGISNEQYF.

This clone has a handful of counts. This chain links TRBV2 with TRBJ2-3; 9 bases are shared with TRBD2. The CDR3 totals 16 residues. The trim removed 6 bases at V and 0 bases at J, leaving 7 bases unmatched. Germline values: CDR1 SNHLY, CDR2 FYNNEI. The CDR3 coding sequence is TGTGCCAGCAGCGCGGGACTAGCTTCTAGCACAGATACGCAGTATTTT. Translated: CASSAGLASSTDTQYF. The full variable domain, with the rest looked up from reference TRBV2 and TRBJ2-3, is EPEVTQTPSHQVTQMGQEVILRCVPISNHLYFYWYRQILGQKVEFLVSFYNNEISEKSEIFDDQFSVERPDGSNFTLKIRSTKLEDSAMYFCASSAGLASSTDTQYFGPGTRLTVL.

The chain uses TRBV25-1 and TRBJ1-1; D perhaps matches TRBD1 (6 bases). The V end was cut by 3 bases, the J end by 6 bases, with 20 bases between. Germline values: CDR1 MGHDK, CDR2 SYGVNS. This CDR3 comprises 16 residues. CDR3 sequence reads: CASSDPRSGGLAEAFF. The CDR3 bases are TGTGCCAGCAGTGATCCCCGATCCGGGGGGCTCGCTGAAGCTTTCTTT. The full variable domain, rest sourced from reference TRBV25-1 and TRBJ1-1, is EADIYQTPRYLVIGTGKKITLECSQTMGHDKMYWYQQDPGMELHLIHYSYGVNSTEKGDLSSESTVSRIRTEHFPLTLESARPSHTSQYLCASSDPRSGGLAEAFFGQGTRLTVV.

V and J are TRBV5-6 and TRBJ1-4; D is possibly TRBD1 (6 bases). CDR3 length: 13 residues. Germline V lookup: CDR1 SGHDT, CDR2 YYEEEE. V lost 6 bases and J lost 5, with 11 bases in between. CDR3 bases: TGTGCCAGCACCGGGGGGCGGAATGAAAAACTGTTTTTT. Residues: CASTGGRNEKLFF.

This clone was seen just once. This chain's CDR3 is CASSRTSGRASYEQYF. The DNA of the CDR3 is TGCGCCAGCAGCCGGACTAGCGGGAGGGCATCCTACGAGCAGTACTTC. This sequence joins TRBV5-1 and TRBJ2-7; 15 bases match TRBD2. The junction had 3 bases not matched to a gene; V was cut back by 4 bases and J by 1 base. The germline V gene has CDR1 SGHRS and CDR2 YFSETQ. The CDR3 loop spans 16 amino acids. The full variable domain, with the rest looked up from reference TRBV5-1 and TRBJ2-7, is KAGVTQTPRYLIKTRGQQVTLSCSPISGHRSVSWYQQTPGQGLQFLFEYFSETQRNKGNFPGRFSGRQFSNSRSEMNVSTLELGDSALYLCASSRTSGRASYEQYFGPGTRLTVT.

J is TRBJ1-1 and V is TRBV19; 7 positions agree with TRBD1. The CDR3 covers 18 residues. The J segment lost 3 bases and the V segment lost 6 bases, leaving 19 bases of the junction unmatched. Germline V gives CDR1 LNHDA, CDR2 SQIVND (reference sequence). The DNA for the CDR3 is TGTGCCAGTAGAAGCCTCAGGTGGACAGGCCGTGCGGACACTGAAGCTTTCTTT. Amino acids: CASRSLRWTGRADTEAFF.

Details on this clone: Other DNA sequences in this sample translate to the same CDR3. The chain links TRBV5-4 to TRBJ2-1, with 9 bases aligning to TRBD1. V lost 0 bases, J lost 4 bases, and 2 bases stayed unmatched. The CDR3 is 15 residues long. From germline, CDR1 is SGHNT and CDR2 YYREEE (reference sequence). The CDR3 loop is CASSLDRGLYNEQFF. In nucleotides, the CDR3 is TGTGCCAGCAGCTTGGACAGGGGGCTATACAATGAGCAGTTCTTC.

The chain joins TRBV7-6 to TRBJ2-5; maybe TRBD1 (6 bases). This CDR3 has 15 amino acids. Germline CDR1 is SGHVS and CDR2 is FNYEAQ. Trimming cost V 1 base and J 2 bases, with 11 bases left between them. The CDR3 here is CASSLVQGRQETQYF. The DNA for the CDR3 is TGTGCCAGCAGCTTAGTGCAGGGGAGACAAGAGACCCAGTACTTC.

CDR3 in DNA: TGTGCCAGTAGTATTAGCGGGAGGGGCAATGAGCAGTTCTTC. Translated, it gives CASSISGRGNEQFF. The genes are TRBV19 and TRBJ2-1, with 11 bases identical to TRBD2. The CDR3 runs 14 residues. In germline, CDR1 is LNHDA, CDR2 SQIVND (reference sequence). Trimming cost V 3 bases and J 6 bases; bases outside gene matches: 1.

The rearrangement uses TRBV6-1 and TRBJ2-7; TRBD2 matches 7 bases. This CDR3 spans 12 amino acids. V shed 8 bases, J shed 4 bases, and the junction held 5 bases outside the gene matches. Germline CDR1 reads MNHNS; CDR2 reads SASEGT. CDR3: CASGLGAYEQYF. The CDR3 DNA is TGTGCCAGCGGACTAGGAGCTTACGAGCAGTACTTC.

V gene TRBV5-6 combines with J gene TRBJ2-5; TRBD1 might be the D (6 bases). The CDR3 covers 16 residues. Trimming took 3 bases from V and 6 from J, leaving 21 bases between them. Germline CDR1 SGHDT, CDR2 YYEEEE. The CDR3 sequence: CASSSWGFTGFQTQYF. The CDR3 DNA reads as TGTGCCAGCAGCTCATGGGGATTTACAGGGTTTCAGACCCAGTACTTC.

Here the CDR3 DNA reads TGTGCCAGCGAGGCGGGTAATGAGCAGTACTTC. It encodes CASEAGNEQYF. The chain carries TRBV2 and TRBJ2-7, with D tentatively TRBD2 (5 bases). This CDR3 has 11 residues. The V gene lost 8 bases and the J gene lost 7 bases, with 12 bases spanning the gap. Per the germline V gene, CDR1 is SNHLY and CDR2 is FYNNEI.

The chain couples TRBV27 to TRBJ2-3; 13 bases are shared with TRBD2. This CDR3 spans 18 amino acids. V dropped 6 bases and J dropped 4; count of bases not matched to a gene: 13. From germline, CDR1 is MNHEY and CDR2 SMNVEV (reference sequence). In DNA form, the CDR3 reads TGTGCCAGCAGCCCAGCCTGGACTAGCGGGGGTCATCCAGATACGCAGTATTTT. This gives the protein CASSPAWTSGGHPDTQYF.

This rearrangement joins TRBV15 to TRBJ1-2; no reliable D call. From germline, CDR1 is LNHNV and CDR2 YYDKDF (reference sequence). V shed 6 bases and J shed 3 bases, with 14 bases lying between them. The CDR3 runs 14 residues. The CDR3 nucleotides are TGTGCCACCAGGATGAAGGGAGCTTACTATGGCTACACCTTC. Translation: CATRMKGAYYGYTF.

This chain connects TRBV18 to TRBJ1-4, with D unresolved. This CDR3 comprises 14 residues. From germline, CDR1 is KGHSH and CDR2 LQKENI. The germline V and J ends were trimmed by 3 bases and 8 bases, with 13 bases remaining between them. CDR3 sequence reads: CASSPAGIEEKLFF. The DNA of the CDR3 is TGTGCCAGCTCACCCGCGGGGATAGAAGAAAAACTGTTTTTT. The entire variable domain, with the rest obtained from reference TRBV18 and TRBJ1-4, is as follows: NAGVMQNPRHLVRRRGQEARLRCSPMKGHSHVYWYRQLPEEGLKFMVYLQKENIIDESGMPKERFSAEFPKEGPSILRIQQVVRGDSAAYFCASSPAGIEEKLFFGSGTQLSVL.

The chain links TRBV7-9 to TRBJ1-1; a possible D gene is TRBD1 (6 bases). The germline V gene encodes CDR1 SEHNR and CDR2 FQNEAQ (reference sequence). This CDR3 is 15 amino acids long. V lost 1 base, J lost 4 bases, and 13 bases lay in between. The CDR3: CASSLGKDSGTEAFF. The DNA for the CDR3 is TGTGCCAGCAGCTTAGGGAAGGACAGCGGCACTGAAGCTTTCTTT.

This clone was counted between two and nine times. V usage is TRBV6-1 and J usage is TRBJ2-1, with a possible D match to TRBD2 (5 bases). The V gene's germline CDR1 is MNHNS and CDR2 SASEGT. The CDR3 runs to 13 residues. The germline V and J ends were trimmed by 5 bases and 8 bases, with 13 bases remaining between them. The CDR3: CASSYLGADEQFF. Here the CDR3 DNA reads TGTGCCAGCAGTTATCTAGGAGCGGATGAGCAGTTCTTC.

The chain carries TRBV4-1 and TRBJ2-7; 14 bases are a match to TRBD2. Germline loops: CDR1 MGHRA, CDR2 YSYEKL. J gave up 4 bases and V 3 bases, and 2 bases lay outside the gene matches. This CDR3 is 15 amino acids long. The CDR3 DNA reads TGCGCCAGCAGCCAGCGGACTAGCGGGGGGTACGAGCAGTACTTC. Its translation is CASSQRTSGGYEQYF.

The rearrangement joins TRBV10-3 to TRBJ2-3; tentative D call: TRBD2 (6 bases). V was pared by 4 bases and J by 1 base, with 12 bases between. The CDR3 is 15 residues long. Germline CDR1 and CDR2: ENHRY and SYGVKD. In nucleotides, the CDR3 is TGTGCCATCAGTGTCGGAGCGGGTCGCACAGATACGCAGTATTTT. Protein sequence: CAISVGAGRTDTQYF.

The chain employs TRBV30 and TRBJ2-1, with 9 bases identical to TRBD1. Trimming took 0 bases from V and 3 from J; bases not matched to a gene: 3. CDR3 length: 15 residues. The germline V gene encodes CDR1 GTSNPN and CDR2 SVGIG (reference sequence). CDR3 sequence: CAWSVRQGVYNEQFF. CDR3 sequence (DNA): TGTGCCTGGAGTGTACGACAGGGGGTCTACAATGAGCAGTTCTTC.

The chain joins TRBV6-5 to TRBJ1-1; D is possibly TRBD1 (6 bases). The CDR3 is made up of 13 amino acids. The V gene lost 5 bases and the J gene lost 5 bases, with 12 bases spanning the gap. Germline CDR1 reads MNHEY; CDR2 reads SVGAGI. The CDR3 region has the DNA TGTGCCAGCAGTGGGTACAGGGAAACTGAAGCTTTCTTT. It is translated as CASSGYRETEAFF.

Only one count was recorded for this clone. The junction does not match germline at one end; this may be a read error. V gene TRBV7-8 combines with J gene TRBJ1-5; TRBD1 matches at 12 bases. This CDR3 is built from 19 residues. Germline-derived CDR1 and CDR2 are SGHVS and FQNEAQ. CDR3 in amino acids: CASSRLGDRGRVSHQPQHF. Here the CDR3 DNA reads TGTGCCAGCAGCAGACTAGGGGACAGGGGGCGCGTTAGCCATCAGCCCCAGCATTTT.